A single TCR beta chain is shown here with its context. The junction shows a germline mismatch at one end, possibly a read error. The source of the sample is a study of T-cell memory formation after mild COVID-19. TCRdb re-derived calls from the 5' RACE reads in MiXCR, one entry per CDR3 protein. The profile shows roughly 40,000 distinct CDR3 sequences, around 6.3% of them singletons. Germline V gene sequence: CDR1 MNHEY, CDR2 SVGEGT. The CDR3 sequence is 15 residues long. This receptor was identified in an adult who had mild COVID-19 (a few samples of this study predate the infection). Cell type and time point are not known. The rearrangement links TRBV6-2 or TRBV6-3 to TRBJ1-5; 8 bases fit TRBD1. Input material: PBMCs or a T cell subset sorted from them (not recorded which). CDR3 in amino acids: CASSYSGGSNQPQHF. The CDR3 nucleotides are TGTGCCAGCAGCTACTCAGGGGGCAGCAATCAGCCCCAGCATTTT.